One sample yielded the 27 T cell receptor beta chains listed below, sequenced in a study of patients and donors after allogeneic stem cell transplantation. In TCRdb, the RT-PCR reads were re-called with MiXCR into one record per CDR3 protein. The repertoire holds 150,000 to 200,000 distinct CDR3 sequences, with about 40% as singletons. Sequencing used blood, either unsorted or a sorted T cell fraction (not recorded which). Receptors originate from a human donor who was either an allogeneic HSCT recipient or a stem cell or donor lymphocyte infusion donor (not recorded which). It is not recorded whose cells these are; they may come from a transplant donor.

V is TRBV5-6 and J is TRBJ1-2; TRBD1 matches at 9 bases. CDR3 length equals 14 residues. CDR1 is SGHDT, CDR2 YYEEEE, per germline. With V trimmed by 8 bases and J by 2 bases, 7 bases remained unmatched. CDR3 bases: TGTGCCAGTTTGCCCGGACAGGGGAACTATGGCTACACCTTC. Translating gives CASLPGQGNYGYTF.

This chain connects TRBV29-1 to TRBJ1-1; D is uncertain. CDR1 is SQVTM, CDR2 ANQGSEA, per germline. This CDR3 has 14 residues. Trimming pared 7 bases from V and 0 bases from J, leaving 15 bases between. The CDR3 loop is CSGVSTGVNTEAFF. In DNA, the CDR3 is TGCAGCGGGGTGAGCACCGGGGTGAACACTGAAGCTTTCTTT. The variable domain in full, completed from reference TRBV29-1 and TRBJ1-1, reads SAVISQKPSRDICQRGTSLTIQCQVDSQVTMMFWYRQQPGQSLTLIATANQGSEATYESGFVIDKFPISRPNLTFSTLTVSNMSPEDSSIYLCSGVSTGVNTEAFFGQGTRLTVV.

This sequence joins TRBV11-2 and TRBJ2-3, with a possible D match to TRBD2 (5 bases). The CDR3 sequence is 14 residues long. Trimming stripped 4 bases from V and 9 bases from J, with 17 bases between. From germline, CDR1 is SGHAT and CDR2 FQNNGV. CDR3 sequence (DNA): TGTGCCAGCAGCTCGGACTTGGGAGATGGAACGCAGTATTTT. Its translation is CASSSDLGDGTQYF. The full variable domain, rest sourced from reference TRBV11-2 and TRBJ2-3, is EAGVAQSPRYKIIEKRQSVAFWCNPISGHATLYWYQQILGQGPKLLIQFQNNGVVDDSQLPKDRFSAERLKGVDSTLKIQPAKLEDSAVYLCASSSDLGDGTQYFGPGTRLTVL.

The chain carries TRBV24-1 and TRBJ1-2, with 7 bases lining up with TRBD1. CDR1 is KGHDR and CDR2 is SFDVKD in the germline V gene. The CDR3 has 17 amino acids. V lost 2 bases and J lost 3; bases outside the gene matches: 11. This CDR3 reads CATSDSAQGQRDYGYTF. The CDR3 nucleotides are TGTGCCACCAGTGATTCCGCACAGGGGCAACGAGACTATGGCTACACCTTC.

This clonotype came up once. V usage is TRBV25-1 and J usage is TRBJ2-2; no firm D call. The CDR3 sequence is 16 residues long. The ends were cut back, 2 bases at V and 0 bases at J, with 10 bases in the middle. Germline values: CDR1 MGHDK, CDR2 SYGVNS. The CDR3 nucleotides are TGTGCCAGCAGTGAAAATTGGTGGGCGAACACCGGGGAGCTGTTTTTT. It is translated as CASSENWWANTGELFF.

V is TRBV5-1 and J is TRBJ2-7; D gene unclear. V was cut by 4 bases and J by 2 bases, with 16 bases left in between. Per germline, CDR1 SGHRS and CDR2 YFSETQ. The CDR3 consists of 15 residues. This CDR3 reads CASSPDESRPYEQYF. CDR3 DNA: TGCGCCAGCAGCCCCGATGAGTCCAGGCCCTACGAGCAGTACTTC.

The chain is built from TRBV5-1 and TRBJ2-1; 8 nucleotides align to TRBD2. Germline lookup yields CDR1 SGHRS and CDR2 YFSETQ. The CDR3 is made up of 14 amino acids. V dropped 7 bases and J dropped 3; count of bases not matched to a gene: 6. The CDR3 sequence: CASGAGLVYNEQFF. Written as DNA, the CDR3 is TGCGCCAGCGGAGCGGGACTAGTCTACAATGAGCAGTTCTTC.

This chain uses TRBV7-9 with TRBJ2-7; 8 bases map to TRBD1. This CDR3 comprises 15 residues. With 1 base clipped from V and 4 bases from J, the junction kept 6 bases outside the gene matches. Germline V lookup: CDR1 SEHNR, CDR2 FQNEAQ (reference sequence). CDR3 residues: CASSLVQGDHYEQYF. The DNA for the CDR3 is TGTGCCAGCAGCTTAGTACAGGGGGATCATTACGAGCAGTACTTC.

The CDR3 DNA reads as TGTGCCTGGAGTAGAAGGGGATTAGAGACCCAGTACTTC. This translates into CAWSRRGLETQYF. This chain joins TRBV30 and TRBJ2-5; D might be TRBD1 (5 bases). The germline V gene has CDR1 GTSNPN and CDR2 SVGIG (reference sequence). The CDR3 covers 13 residues. With 2 bases removed from V and 4 bases from J, the gap between germline ends came to 11 bases.

Only a few counts were recorded for this clonotype. The rearrangement uses TRBV29-1 and TRBJ2-3; a possible D gene is TRBD1 (6 bases). Between the trimmed V and J ends, which lost 4 bases and 2 bases, there was a span of 13 bases. The CDR3 contains 14 residues. From germline, CDR1 is SQVTM and CDR2 ANQGSEA. Here the CDR3 DNA reads TGCAGCGTTGGATCGAGGACAGTCACAGATACGCAGTATTTT. As protein: CSVGSRTVTDTQYF.

This clonotype appeared a few times. The J gene is TRBJ1-2, the V gene TRBV9; TRBD1 matches 8 bases. V shed 3 bases and J 10 bases; nucleotides not matched to a gene: 11. In germline, CDR1 is SGDLS, CDR2 YYNGEE. The CDR3 runs to 14 residues. CDR3 sequence (DNA): TGTGCCAGCAGCGGAGCCAACCCGGACAGGGACTACACCTTC. Translated, it gives CASSGANPDRDYTF.

This clonotype was seen many times. The chain has TRBV12-3 or TRBV12-4 and TRBJ1-1; possible D gene TRBD1, 5 bases. The V end was cut by 5 bases, the J end by 5 bases, with 18 bases between. This CDR3 comprises 15 residues. The CDR3 DNA reads TGTGCCAGCAGTCCCGGGACGGTGATCCGTACTGAAGCTTTCTTT. This encodes CASSPGTVIRTEAFF.

The chain joins TRBV6-5 to TRBJ1-2; D might be TRBD1 (5 bases). The CDR3 covers 14 residues. Germline lookup yields CDR1 MNHEY and CDR2 SVGAGI. Between the trimmed V and J ends, which lost 7 bases and 3 bases, there was a span of 15 bases. CDR3 nucleotide sequence: TGTGCCAGCACCAACCAACAGGACCACTATGGCTACACCTTC. Translating gives CASTNQQDHYGYTF.

This clonotype was recorded a few times. The chain joins TRBV27 to TRBJ1-2; 9 bases agree with TRBD1. This CDR3 region has 14 residues. Looked up from germline, CDR1 is MNHEY and CDR2 is SMNVEV (reference sequence). The ends lost 2 bases at V and 3 bases at J; junction bases unmatched: 1. The CDR3 sequence: CASSLTGGDYGYTF. CDR3 coding DNA: TGTGCCAGCAGTTTAACAGGGGGCGACTATGGCTACACCTTC.

This chain connects TRBV7-9 to TRBJ2-7; 10 bases align to TRBD1. Trimming at V came to 11 bases and at J to 7 bases, leaving 8 bases not matched to a gene. The germline V gene has CDR1 SEHNR and CDR2 FQNEAQ (reference sequence). The CDR3 loop spans 12 amino acids. This chain's CDR3 is CAGRQGANEQYF. CDR3 sequence (DNA): TGTGCCGGCCGACAGGGGGCGAATGAGCAGTACTTC.

This chain uses TRBV5-1 with TRBJ1-2; 9 bases agree with TRBD1. This CDR3 spans 15 amino acids. The trim removed 0 bases at V and 4 bases at J, leaving 4 bases unmatched. CDR1 is SGHRS and CDR2 is YFSETQ in the germline V gene. The CDR3 DNA reads as TGCGCCAGCAGCTTGGGACAGGGGGAACTCTATGGCTACACCTTC. Amino acid sequence: CASSLGQGELYGYTF.

The chain joins TRBV7-9 to TRBJ2-7; TRBD1 agrees at 8 bases. V was pared by 1 base and J by 5 bases, with 7 bases of the junction left unmatched. The CDR3 spans 15 residues. Per the germline V gene, CDR1 is SEHNR and CDR2 is FQNEAQ (reference sequence). The CDR3 nucleotides read TGTGCCAGCAGCTTAGGGAAACAGGGGGGTAACGAGCAGTACTTC. Translation: CASSLGKQGGNEQYF.

This clonotype was picked up a small number of times. This rearrangement joins TRBV7-9 to TRBJ2-3; D perhaps matches TRBD1 (5 bases). CDR3 size: 13 residues. The germline V gene has CDR1 SEHNR and CDR2 FQNEAQ (reference sequence). Trimming shortened V by 6 bases and J by 6 bases, and 13 bases separated the two germline ends. CDR3 nucleotides: TGTGCCAGCAGGGGGCCTGGCCCCGATACGCAGTATTTT. Amino acid sequence: CASRGPGPDTQYF.

The V and J genes are TRBV7-9 and TRBJ2-7; 9 bases align to TRBD2. With V trimmed by 4 bases and J by 4 bases, 8 bases remained unmatched. The CDR3 contains 15 residues. Germline CDR1 is SEHNR and CDR2 is FQNEAQ (reference sequence). CDR3 coding DNA: TGTGCCAGCAGCTCACCAGCGGGAGGCTTTTACGAGCAGTACTTC. Amino acid sequence: CASSSPAGGFYEQYF.

This chain connects TRBV9 to TRBJ2-7; a possible D gene is TRBD2 (6 bases). V lost 0 bases to trimming and J lost 5 bases, with 15 bases between them. CDR3 length: 15 amino acids. The germline V gene encodes CDR1 SGDLS and CDR2 YYNGEE. CDR3 loop: CASSVDAGFFNEQYF. As DNA, the CDR3 is TGTGCCAGCAGCGTAGACGCGGGGTTCTTCAACGAGCAGTACTTC.

CDR3 in amino acids: CASSQVGLIGNTIYF. CDR3 DNA: TGTGCCAGCAGCCAAGTGGGATTAATCGGAAACACCATATATTTT. The chain is built from TRBV14 and TRBJ1-3; D is unclear. Germline CDR1 SGHDN, CDR2 FVKESK. CDR3 length equals 15 residues. V was cut by 1 base and J by 4 bases, with 11 bases left in between. Using reference TRBV14 and TRBJ1-3 for the parts outside the CDR3, the full variable domain is EAGVTQFPSHSVIEKGQTVTLRCDPISGHDNLYWYRRVMGKEIKFLLHFVKESKQDESGMPNNRFLAERTGGTYSTLKVQPAELEDSGVYFCASSQVGLIGNTIYFGEGSWLTVV.

This clonotype appeared once. The chain recombines TRBV6-5 with TRBJ2-1, with D uncertain. CDR3 length: 13 amino acids. Germline assignment: CDR1 MNHEY and CDR2 SVGAGI. V was shortened by 2 bases and J by 12 bases, with 14 bases between the two germline ends. The CDR3, as DNA: TGTGCCAGCAGTTACACAAATGTCGGACGGCAGTTCTTC. It yields the protein CASSYTNVGRQFF.

Notes on this clonotype: The conserved phenylalanine or tryptophan is not found at the CDR3 terminus, so this likely reflects a read error. The chain couples TRBV13 to TRBJ2-1; TRBD2 aligns across 10 bases. There are 15 residues in the CDR3. Germline V gene data show CDR1 as PRHDT and CDR2 as FYEKMQ (reference sequence). V was clipped by 4 bases and J by 7 bases; unmatched bases: 7. The CDR3 DNA follows: TGTGCCAGCAGCTCCGGGACTAGCGAGAGAAATGAGCAGTTCATC. Its protein is CASSSGTSERNEQFI.

This clonotype was detected a few times. V is TRBV7-2 and J is TRBJ1-1; D remains ambiguous. This CDR3 is built from 14 residues. Trimming shortened V by 2 bases and J by 1 base, and 8 bases separated the two germline ends. CDR1 and CDR2 from the germline V gene are SGHTA and FQGNSA. CDR3 DNA: TGTGCCAGCAGCTTATACGCAGGGAACACTGAAGCTTTCTTT. This translates into CASSLYAGNTEAFF.

CDR3 amino acids: CASSQAFWGYTF. As DNA, the CDR3 is TGCGCCAGCAGCCAAGCCTTCTGGGGCTACACCTTC. The chain couples TRBV4-1 to TRBJ1-2; D call uncertain. Germline CDR1 and CDR2: MGHRA and YSYEKL. This CDR3 is 12 amino acids long. The germline V and J ends were trimmed by 1 base and 8 bases, with 8 bases remaining between them.

This chain links TRBV9 with TRBJ2-5; possibly TRBD2 for D (5 bases). Germline values: CDR1 SGDLS, CDR2 YYNGEE. This CDR3 contains 14 residues. Trimming shortened V by 0 bases and J by 0 bases, and 6 bases separated the two germline ends. In nucleotides, the CDR3 is TGTGCCAGCAGCGTAGGGGGAGACCAAGAGACCCAGTACTTC. Protein: CASSVGGDQETQYF.

V is TRBV12-3 or TRBV12-4 and J is TRBJ1-1; D remains unclear. V was trimmed by 6 bases and J by 4 bases, leaving 15 bases between them. The CDR3 is 14 amino acids. In DNA, the CDR3 is TGTGCCAGCAGCCGAGCGAGAAGGCTCACTGAAGCTTTCTTT. It encodes CASSRARRLTEAFF.